Here is one TCR beta chain with its context. With survey level as its setting, the immunoSEQ assay was v3.0. The data were produced by immunoSEQ multiplex PCR, yet TCRdb's version contains in-frame clones alone and is incomplete. The sample contains approximately 16,000 clones, around 88% of which appear only once. The data were obtained in a study of long-term antiretroviral therapy in people with HIV. CDR1 and CDR2 from the germline V gene are DFQATT and SNEGSKA (reference sequence). J was trimmed by 10 bases and V by 1 base; bases with no gene match: 1. This CDR3 is built from 11 residues. V gene TRBV20-1 combines with J gene TRBJ2-3; 8 nucleotides align to TRBD2. The specimen comprised unsorted PBMCs, sampled around 2.3 years before starting antiretroviral therapy. The clonotype was recovered from a woman in her twenties or thirties with HIV. CDR3 DNA sequence: TGCAGTGCTAGAGGGGGACTAGCGCAGTATTTT. This sequence encodes CSARGGLAQYF.